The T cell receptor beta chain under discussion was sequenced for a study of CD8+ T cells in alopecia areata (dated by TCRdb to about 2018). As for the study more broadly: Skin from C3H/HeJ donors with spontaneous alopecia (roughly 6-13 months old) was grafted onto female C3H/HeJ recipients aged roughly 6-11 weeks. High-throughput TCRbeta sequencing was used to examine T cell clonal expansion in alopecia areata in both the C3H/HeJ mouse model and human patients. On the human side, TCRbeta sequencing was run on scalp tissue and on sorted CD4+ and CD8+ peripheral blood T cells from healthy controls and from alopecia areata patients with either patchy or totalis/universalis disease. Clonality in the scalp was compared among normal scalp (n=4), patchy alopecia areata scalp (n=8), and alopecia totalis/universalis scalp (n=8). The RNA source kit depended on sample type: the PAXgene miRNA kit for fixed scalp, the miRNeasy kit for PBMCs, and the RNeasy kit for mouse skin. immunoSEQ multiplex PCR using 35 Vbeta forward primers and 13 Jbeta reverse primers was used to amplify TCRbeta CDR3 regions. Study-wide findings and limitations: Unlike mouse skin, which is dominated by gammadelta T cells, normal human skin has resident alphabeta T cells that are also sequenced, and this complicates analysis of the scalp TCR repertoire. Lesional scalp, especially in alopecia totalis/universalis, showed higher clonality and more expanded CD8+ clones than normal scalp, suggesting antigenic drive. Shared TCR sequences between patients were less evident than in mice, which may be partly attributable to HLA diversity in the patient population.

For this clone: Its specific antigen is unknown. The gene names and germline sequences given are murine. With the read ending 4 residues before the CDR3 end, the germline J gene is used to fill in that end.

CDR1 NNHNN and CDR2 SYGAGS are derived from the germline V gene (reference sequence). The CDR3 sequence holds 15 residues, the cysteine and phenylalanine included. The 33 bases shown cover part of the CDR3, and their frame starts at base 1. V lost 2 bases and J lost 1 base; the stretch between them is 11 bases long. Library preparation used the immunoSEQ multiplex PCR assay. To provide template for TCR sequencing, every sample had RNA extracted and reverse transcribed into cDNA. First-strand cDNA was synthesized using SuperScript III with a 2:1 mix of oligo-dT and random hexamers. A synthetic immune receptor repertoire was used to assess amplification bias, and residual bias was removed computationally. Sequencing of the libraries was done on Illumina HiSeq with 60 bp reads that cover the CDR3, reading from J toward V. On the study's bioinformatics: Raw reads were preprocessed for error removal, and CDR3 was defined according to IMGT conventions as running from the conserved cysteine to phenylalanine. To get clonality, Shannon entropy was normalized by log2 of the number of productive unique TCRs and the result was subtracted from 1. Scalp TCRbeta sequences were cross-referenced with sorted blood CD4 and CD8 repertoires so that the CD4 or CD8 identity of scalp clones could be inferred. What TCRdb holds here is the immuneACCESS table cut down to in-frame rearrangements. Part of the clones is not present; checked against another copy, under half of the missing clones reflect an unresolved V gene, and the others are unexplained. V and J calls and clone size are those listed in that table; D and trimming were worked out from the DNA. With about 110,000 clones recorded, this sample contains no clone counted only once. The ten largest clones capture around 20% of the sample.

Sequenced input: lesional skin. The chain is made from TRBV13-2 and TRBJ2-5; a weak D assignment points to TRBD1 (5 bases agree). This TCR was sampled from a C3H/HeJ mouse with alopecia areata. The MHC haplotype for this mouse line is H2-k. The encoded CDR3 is CASGESGRDQDTQYF. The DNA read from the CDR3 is TGTGCCAGCGGTGAAAGTGGCAGGGACCAAGAC.